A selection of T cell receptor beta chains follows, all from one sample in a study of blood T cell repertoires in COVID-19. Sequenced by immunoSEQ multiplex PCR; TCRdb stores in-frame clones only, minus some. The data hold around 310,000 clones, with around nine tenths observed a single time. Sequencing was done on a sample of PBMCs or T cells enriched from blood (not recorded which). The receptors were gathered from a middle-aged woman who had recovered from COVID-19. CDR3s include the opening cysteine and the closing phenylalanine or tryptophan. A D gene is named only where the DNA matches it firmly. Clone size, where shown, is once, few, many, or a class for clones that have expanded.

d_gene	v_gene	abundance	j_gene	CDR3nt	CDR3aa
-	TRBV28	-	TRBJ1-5	TGTGCCAGCAGACCCAATCGCCAGGGTGAATTTCAGCCCCAGCATTTT	CASRPNRQGEFQPQHF
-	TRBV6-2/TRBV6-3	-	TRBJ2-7	TGTGCCAGCAGTTACCCGGGACTTGGGGAGCAGTACTTC	CASSYPGLGEQYF
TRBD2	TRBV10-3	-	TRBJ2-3	TGTGCCTCATGGGAGGGGTCTAAAGATACGCAGTATTTT	CASWEGSKDTQYF
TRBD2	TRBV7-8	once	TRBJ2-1	TGTGCCAGCAGCGTCGGAGGTCCTAGCGGGAGTCTGTCCTACAATGAGCAGTTCTTC	CASSVGGPSGSLSYNEQFF
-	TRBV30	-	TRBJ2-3	TGTGCCTGGAGTTCCACTACAGATACGCAGTATTTT	CAWSSTTDTQYF
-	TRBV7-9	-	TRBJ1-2	TGTGCCAGCAGCTTGGGGGCCCCCTATGGCTACACCTTC	CASSLGAPYGYTF
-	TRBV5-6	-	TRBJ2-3	TGTGCAAGCGAGAACGTGGCAGGGGGCACAGATACGCAGTATTTT	CASENVAGGTDTQYF
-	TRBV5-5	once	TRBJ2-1	TGTGCCAGCAGCTTGGGCTCGAGGAATGAGCAGTTCTTC	CASSLGSRNEQFF
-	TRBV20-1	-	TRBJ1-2	TGCAGTGCTAGACAGGAATATGGCTACACCTTC	CSARQEYGYTF
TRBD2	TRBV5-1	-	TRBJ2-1	TGCGCCAGCAGCTTTTATGCGGGGGGGCCTGGTGAGCAGTTCTTC	CASSFYAGGPGEQFF
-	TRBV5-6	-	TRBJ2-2	TGTGCCAGCAGCGAGCGCCCGAACACCGGGGAGCTGTTTTTT	CASSERPNTGELFF
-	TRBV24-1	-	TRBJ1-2	TGTGCCACCAGTGATTTTGGTCAGGATTATGGCTACACCTTC	CATSDFGQDYGYTF
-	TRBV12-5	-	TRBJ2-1	TGTGCTAGTGGTCTGGGGGGGCCCCTCGGAGATGAGCAGTTCTTC	CASGLGGPLGDEQFF
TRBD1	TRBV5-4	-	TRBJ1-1	TGTGCCAGCATCCCGCTGGGACAGGGGGCGAACACTGAAGCTTTCTTT	CASIPLGQGANTEAFF
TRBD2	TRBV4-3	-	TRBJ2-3	TGCGCCAGCAGCCAAGGAGGACTAGCAGACCCTAGCACAGATACGCAGTATTTT	CASSQGGLADPSTDTQYF
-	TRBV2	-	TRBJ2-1	TGTGCCAGTAAAGGACTGGGGAGCTCCTACAATGAGCAGTTCTTC	CASKGLGSSYNEQFF
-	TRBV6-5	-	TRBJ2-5	TGTGCCAGCAGTCCTTCCTCGGTCCAAGAGACCCAGTACTTC	CASSPSSVQETQYF
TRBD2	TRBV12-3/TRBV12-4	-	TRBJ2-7	TGTGCCAGCAGCCGGACTAGCGGCTACGAGCAGTACTTC	CASSRTSGYEQYF
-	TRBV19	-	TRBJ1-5	TGTGCCAGTAGTATAGGGGAGGGACATAGCAATCAGCCCCAGCATTTT	CASSIGEGHSNQPQHF
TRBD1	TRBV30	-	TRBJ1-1	TGTGCCTGGGAGGGGGACAGCAATTTGAACACTGAAGCTTTCTTT	CAWEGDSNLNTEAFF
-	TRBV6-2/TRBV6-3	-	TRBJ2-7	TGTGCCAGCAGTTATCGCGGTGGAACCCCCTACGAGCAGTACTTC	CASSYRGGTPYEQYF
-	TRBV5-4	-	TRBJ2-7	TGTGCCAGCAGCGGGGACTCCCGCAGTTACGAGCAGTACTTC	CASSGDSRSYEQYF
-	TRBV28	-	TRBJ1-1	TGTGCCAGCACCCGACCCGGAGTCATGAACACTGAAGCTTTCTTT	CASTRPGVMNTEAFF
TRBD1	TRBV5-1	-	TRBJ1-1	TGCGCCAGCAGCTTGGCCGGGACAGGGAGGCACACTGAAGCTTTCTTT	CASSLAGTGRHTEAFF
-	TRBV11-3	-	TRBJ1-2	TGTGCCAGCAGCTTAGCCAGCGTCGGCTACACCTTC	CASSLASVGYTF
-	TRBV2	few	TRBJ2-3	TGTGCCAGCAATGGCGGACTCACAGATACGCAGTATTTT	CASNGGLTDTQYF
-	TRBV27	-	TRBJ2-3	TGTGCCAGCAGTTCTTTGGGACTGTACACAGATACGCAGTATTTT	CASSSLGLYTDTQYF
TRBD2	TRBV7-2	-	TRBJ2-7	TGTGCCAGCAGCTCCTCTAGCGGGGGGATCTACGAGCAGTACTTC	CASSSSSGGIYEQYF
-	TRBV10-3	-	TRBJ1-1	TGTGCCATCAGGTCGGGCACTGAAGCTTTCTTT	CAIRSGTEAFF
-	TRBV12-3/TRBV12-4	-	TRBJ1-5	TGTGCCAGCAGACAGGTCCGCGGGCCCCAGCATTTT	CASRQVRGPQHF
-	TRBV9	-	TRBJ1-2	TGTGCCAGCAGCGAGGGGCAGGGTAGCCGGTATGGCTACACCTTC	CASSEGQGSRYGYTF
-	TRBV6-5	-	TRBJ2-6	TGTGCCAGCACCTTAACTCTCTCTGGGGCCAACGTCCTGACTTTC	CASTLTLSGANVLTF
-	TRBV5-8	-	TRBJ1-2	TGTGCCAGCAGCTCGGGGGTAGGCTACACCTTC	CASSSGVGYTF
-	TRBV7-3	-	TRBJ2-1	TGTGCCAGCAGCTTAAACGGGCCAGGGAATGAGCAGTTCTTC	CASSLNGPGNEQFF
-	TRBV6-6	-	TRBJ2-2	TGTGCCAGCAGTCCTTGGGGGACTGCCGCGAACACCGGGGAGCTGTTTTTT	CASSPWGTAANTGELFF
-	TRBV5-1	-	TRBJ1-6	TGCGCCAGCAGCTTGGGGGGCCGGACAGAGAATTCACCCCTCCACTTT	CASSLGGRTENSPLHF
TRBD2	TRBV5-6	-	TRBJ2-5	TGTGCCAGCAGCGGCGTTAGGAGCGGGAGGCAAGAGACCCAGTACTTC	CASSGVRSGRQETQYF
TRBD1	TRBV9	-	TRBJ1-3	TGTGCCAGCAGCGTAACCCGGGACAGTGGCTCTGGAAACACCATATATTTT	CASSVTRDSGSGNTIYF
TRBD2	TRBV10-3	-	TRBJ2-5	TGTGCCATCAGCCCAGCGGGGGATGGATTAAAAGAGACCCAGTACTTC	CAISPAGDGLKETQYF
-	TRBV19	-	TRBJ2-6	TGTGCCAGTAGTTCCTCCTCTACCTCTGGGGCCAACGTCCTGACTTTC	CASSSSSTSGANVLTF
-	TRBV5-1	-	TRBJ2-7	TGCGCCAGCAGAAACCCCATTAGCAGTTTCTCCTACGAGCAGTACTTC	CASRNPISSFSYEQYF
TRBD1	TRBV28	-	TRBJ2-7	TGTGCCAGCAGTTTACCCGGGACAGGGATCTACGAGCAGTACTTC	CASSLPGTGIYEQYF
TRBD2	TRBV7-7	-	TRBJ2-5	TGTGCTAGCAGCTCCGTAGCGGGAGTCCAAGAGACCCAGTACTTC	CASSSVAGVQETQYF
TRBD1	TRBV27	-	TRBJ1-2	TGTGCCAGCAGTTTGGGGGGAGGACAGGGACTGAACTATGGCTACACCTTC	CASSLGGGQGLNYGYTF
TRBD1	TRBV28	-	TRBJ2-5	TGTGCCAGCACCCCGCTCGGGACAGCCCAAGAGACCCAGTACTTC	CASTPLGTAQETQYF
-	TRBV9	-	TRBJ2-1	TGTGCCAGCAGCGTAGGTGCAGGGGTCAATGAGCAGTTCTTC	CASSVGAGVNEQFF
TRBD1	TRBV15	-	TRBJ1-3	TGTGCCACCAGCAAGGACAGGGTTCCCTCTGGAAACACCATATATTTT	CATSKDRVPSGNTIYF
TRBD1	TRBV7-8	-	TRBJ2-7	TGTGCCAGCAGCTTTTTTTCTCAGGGGGCGGGCGAGCAGTACTTC	CASSFFSQGAGEQYF
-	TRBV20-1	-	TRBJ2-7	TGCAGTGCTAGTAAGGACAGCTCCTACGAGCAGTACTTC	CSASKDSSYEQYF
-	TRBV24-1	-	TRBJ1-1	TGTGCCACCAGTGATTTGAGGGGGGGCATAAACACTGAAGCTTTCTTT	CATSDLRGGINTEAFF
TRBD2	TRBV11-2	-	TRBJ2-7	TGTGCCAGCAGCTCGACTAGCGGGGGGCCGGGAGAGCAGTACTTC	CASSSTSGGPGEQYF
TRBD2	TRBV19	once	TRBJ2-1	TGTGCCAGTAAGAGATTCCCAGCGGGACATGAGCAGTTCTTC	CASKRFPAGHEQFF
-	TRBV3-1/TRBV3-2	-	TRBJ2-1	TGTGCCAGCAGCCTGCCTTTCGCCCCCGGCAATGAGCAGTTCTTC	CASSLPFAPGNEQFF
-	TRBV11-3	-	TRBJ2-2	TGTGCCAGCAGCCCAGGGTGGGCCGGGGAGCTGTTTTTT	CASSPGWAGELFF
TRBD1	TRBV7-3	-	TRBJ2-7	TGTGCCAGCAGCTCAGGGGGCAGGGCAGGCGAGCAGTACTTC	CASSSGGRAGEQYF